These 24 T cell receptor beta chains were all obtained from the same sample, sequenced in a study of identical twins. TCRdb fed the 5' RACE reads into MiXCR, producing one record per CDR3 protein. This sample has under 300,000 distinct CDR3 sequences, with approximately 8.6% found just once. The same data also went into a second study, on yellow fever vaccine responses in identical twins.

Sequenced material: CD8+ T cells sorted from blood. The receptor source for this set is a woman aged 18-35 years in good health.

This clonotype has just a few counts. The CDR3 spells CASGLVGGHGANVLTF. The CDR3 bases are TGTGCTAGTGGTTTGGTAGGGGGCCACGGGGCCAACGTCCTGACTTTC. The chain combines TRBV12-5 with TRBJ2-6, with 7 positions matching TRBD1. The V and J ends lost 0 bases and 4 bases, in that order; junction bases with no gene match: 3. The CDR3 is made up of 16 amino acids. CDR1 is LGHNT, CDR2 FRNRAP, per germline.

This clonotype was picked up a small number of times. The chain links TRBV20-1 to TRBJ2-2; no firm D call. Germline CDR1 DFQATT, CDR2 SNEGSKA (reference sequence). This CDR3 comprises 13 residues. DNA for the CDR3: TGCAGGCCGGCTAGAGAGAACACCGGGGAGCTGTTTTTT. Its protein product is CRPARENTGELFF.

J is TRBJ2-3 and V is TRBV28; tentative D call: TRBD2 (6 bases). In germline, CDR1 is MDHEN, CDR2 SYDVKM. The CDR3 runs to 16 residues. V was shortened by 4 bases and J by 2 bases, with 16 bases between the two germline ends. The CDR3 loop reads CASSSYRGVPTDTQYF. CDR3 bases: TGTGCCAGCAGTTCATACCGCGGGGTACCCACAGATACGCAGTATTTT.

The chain recombines TRBV11-2 with TRBJ2-1; 10 bases align to TRBD2. Germline values: CDR1 SGHAT, CDR2 FQNNGV. V shed 4 bases and J 7 bases; nucleotides not matched to a gene: 7. This CDR3 contains 15 residues. DNA of the CDR3: TGTGCCAGCAGCTGGGCTAGCGGGAGCACGAATGAGCAGTTCTTC. Protein: CASSWASGSTNEQFF.

This clonotype was counted many times. The rearrangement joins TRBV20-1 to TRBJ2-7; 12 nucleotides line up with TRBD2. CDR1 and CDR2 (germline): DFQATT, SNEGSKA (reference sequence). V lost 1 base to trimming and J lost 4 bases; unmatched junction nucleotides: 2. CDR3 length: 14 amino acids. As DNA, the CDR3 is TGCAGTGCTAGAGGACTAGCGGGGGTTTACGAGCAGTACTTC. Protein: CSARGLAGVYEQYF.

The chain recombines TRBV12-3 or TRBV12-4 with TRBJ2-7, with D maybe TRBD2 (5 bases). The CDR3 runs to 11 residues. V gave up 8 bases and J gave up 3 bases, with 8 bases separating them. CDR3 in DNA: TGTGCCAGCGGAGGTTTCTACGAGCAGTACTTC. Its protein is CASGGFYEQYF.

In this sample, this clonotype turned up a few times. The chain has TRBV29-1 and TRBJ1-1, with 7 bases that match TRBD1. The CDR3 covers 13 residues. J lost 0 bases, V lost 6 bases, and 4 bases had no gene match. CDR1 and CDR2 (germline): SQVTM, ANQGSEA. The CDR3 nucleotides read TGCAGCGTCCAGGGGGGCATGAACACTGAAGCTTTCTTT. Translation gives CSVQGGMNTEAFF.

The chain has TRBV27 and TRBJ2-2, with 10 bases aligning to TRBD2. CDR3 length: 16 residues. Germline CDR1 MNHEY, CDR2 SMNVEV (reference sequence). V dropped 3 bases and J dropped 5; count of bases not matched to a gene: 6. The chain's CDR3 is CASSFGLAGATGELFF. DNA for the CDR3: TGTGCCAGCAGTTTCGGGCTAGCGGGAGCGACCGGGGAGCTGTTTTTT.

The rearrangement links TRBV27 to TRBJ2-5; TRBD1 might be the D (6 bases). V was pared by 4 bases and J by 4 bases, with 19 bases between. Germline V gives CDR1 MNHEY, CDR2 SMNVEV (reference sequence). CDR3 length: 16 amino acids. This CDR3 reads CASSSSGVALLETQYF. The CDR3 DNA reads as TGTGCCAGCAGTTCATCAGGGGTCGCGTTACTAGAGACCCAGTACTTC.

This clonotype was counted between two and nine times. This chain joins TRBV7-9 and TRBJ2-7, with D perhaps given as TRBD1 or TRBD2 (5 bases each). The CDR3 sequence is 16 residues long. With 5 bases removed from V and 2 bases from J, the gap between germline ends came to 19 bases. Germline V gives CDR1 SEHNR, CDR2 FQNEAQ (reference sequence). CDR3 nucleotide sequence: TGTGCCAGCAGCGCCCGGGACGCCGAGCTCACCTACGAGCAGTACTTC. It translates to CASSARDAELTYEQYF. Full variable domain (outside the CDR3, taken from reference TRBV7-9 and TRBJ2-7): DTGVSQNPRHKITKRGQNVTFRCDPISEHNRLYWYRQTLGQGPEFLTYFQNEAQLEKSRLLSDRFSAERPKGSFSTLEIQRTEQGDSAMYLCASSARDAELTYEQYFGPGTRLTVT.

The table lists this clonotype with a few counts. The CDR3 DNA sequence: TGTGCCAGCAGTCCACTCAACAGGGGCTCCTACAATGAGCAGTTCTTC. The encoded protein is CASSPLNRGSYNEQFF. The rearrangement joins TRBV28 to TRBJ2-1, with TRBD1 matching 7 bases. V dropped 5 bases and J dropped 0; count of bases not matched to a gene: 7. Germline CDR1 MDHEN, CDR2 SYDVKM. The CDR3 is 16 residues long.

This clonotype came up a few times. V is TRBV7-2 and J is TRBJ2-7; perhaps D is TRBD1 or TRBD2 (5 bases each). Deletions cut 5 bases from V and 4 bases from J, with 21 bases between. This CDR3 spans 16 amino acids. Germline-derived CDR1 and CDR2 are SGHTA and FQGNSA. The CDR3, as DNA: TGTGCCAGCAGCAGGGACCGTGACCGGAACGGTTACGAGCAGTACTTC. Translation: CASSRDRDRNGYEQYF.

This clonotype has more than one count but fewer than ten. This chain joins TRBV7-9 and TRBJ2-7; maybe TRBD1 (6 bases). The germline V gene has CDR1 SEHNR and CDR2 FQNEAQ (reference sequence). V dropped 5 bases and J dropped 0 bases, with 14 bases sitting between them. This CDR3 is 15 amino acids long. Here the CDR3 reads CASSTHTGSSYEQYF. Here the CDR3 DNA reads TGTGCCAGCAGCACCCATACAGGGAGCTCCTACGAGCAGTACTTC.

This clonotype came up many times. CDR3 in amino acids: CASIGQGMWTQYF. As DNA, the CDR3 is TGTGCCAGCATTGGGCAGGGAATGTGGACCCAGTACTTC. The J gene is TRBJ2-5, the V gene TRBV2, with D perhaps matching TRBD1 (5 bases). Trimming took 7 bases from V and 7 from J, leaving 16 bases between them. The CDR3 has 13 residues. Germline V lookup: CDR1 SNHLY, CDR2 FYNNEI.

This clonotype was observed a handful of times. The rearrangement joins TRBV3-1 to TRBJ2-7; D gene unclear. CDR3 size: 16 residues. Germline V gene lookup returns CDR1 LGHDT and CDR2 YNNKEL (reference sequence). The germline V and J ends were trimmed by 4 bases and 5 bases, with 21 bases remaining between them. The CDR3 sequence is CASSRLFRNSRDEQYF. The DNA of the CDR3 is TGTGCCAGCAGCCGCCTATTCAGGAACAGCCGAGACGAGCAGTACTTC.

The chain links TRBV6-1 to TRBJ2-7; 9 bases map to TRBD1. Losses at the gene ends were 6 bases for V and 3 bases for J; bases not matched to a gene: 6. The CDR3 consists of 14 residues. The germline CDR1 and CDR2 sequences are MNHNS and SASEGT. The CDR3 sequence is CASRAQGAFYEQYF. The CDR3 bases are TGTGCCAGCAGGGCACAGGGGGCATTCTACGAGCAGTACTTC.

Many counts were recorded for this clonotype. V and J are TRBV6-1 and TRBJ2-2; D is perhaps TRBD1 or TRBD2 (6 bases each). The germline V gene encodes CDR1 MNHNS and CDR2 SASEGT. The CDR3 covers 14 residues. With 8 bases removed from V and 7 bases from J, the gap between germline ends came to 17 bases. In nucleotides, the CDR3 is TGTGCCAGCGACCTTCTCCGGGGGCACGGGGAGCTGTTTTTT. It encodes CASDLLRGHGELFF.

This chain uses TRBV20-1 with TRBJ2-7; D unclear. V shed 6 bases and J shed 4 bases, with 7 bases lying between them. The CDR3 runs to 10 residues. In germline, CDR1 is DFQATT, CDR2 SNEGSKA (reference sequence). This chain's CDR3 is CSAYEYEQYF. The CDR3 bases are TGCAGTGCCTATGAATACGAGCAGTACTTC.

The chain couples TRBV4-3 to TRBJ2-5; 8 bases match TRBD1. The V segment lost 1 base and the J segment 5 bases; nucleotides outside the gene matches: 9. The CDR3 is 16 residues long. Per the germline V gene, CDR1 is LGHNA and CDR2 is YSLEER. The CDR3 sequence is CASSQGLGTGSETQYF. In DNA form, the CDR3 reads TGCGCCAGCAGCCAAGGACTGGGGACAGGCTCGGAGACCCAGTACTTC.

This clonotype has a handful of counts. J is TRBJ1-2 and V is TRBV29-1, with D unresolved. The CDR3 sequence is 15 residues long. V shed 3 bases and J shed 5 bases, with 19 bases lying between them. The germline gives CDR1 SQVTM, CDR2 ANQGSEA. The CDR3: CSVDARGLGTYGYTF. CDR3 coding DNA: TGCAGCGTTGACGCCAGAGGCCTTGGAACTTATGGCTACACCTTC.

This clonotype showed up just a few times. The CDR3: CATSLRNEQYF. Here the CDR3 DNA reads TGTGCCACCAGTCTCAGGAACGAGCAGTACTTC. The V and J genes are TRBV24-1 and TRBJ2-7, with D unresolved. The length of the CDR3 is 11 residues. Germline assignment: CDR1 KGHDR and CDR2 SFDVKD. Trimming took off 6 bases at V and 5 bases at J, with 7 bases between the two ends.

This clonotype was found many times. DNA for the CDR3: TGTGCCAGCAGCGAGACTAGCGGGACCTACGAGCAGTACTTC. Its translation is CASSETSGTYEQYF. The chain recombines TRBV13 with TRBJ2-7; 11 bases map to TRBD2. The V gene end was trimmed by 5 bases and the J gene end by 2 bases; junction bases not matched to a gene: 2. The CDR3 is made up of 14 amino acids. Germline CDR1 reads PRHDT; CDR2 reads FYEKMQ (reference sequence).

The chain links TRBV20-1 to TRBJ2-2; 7 nucleotides agree with TRBD1. Trimming removed 0 bases from V and 7 bases from J; junction bases left unmatched: 5. The CDR3 length is 14 residues. Per the germline V gene, CDR1 is DFQATT and CDR2 is SNEGSKA (reference sequence). This CDR3 reads CSAREPSGGGELFF. The CDR3 bases are TGCAGTGCTAGAGAGCCCTCAGGGGGCGGGGAGCTGTTTTTT.

The J gene is TRBJ2-7, the V gene TRBV9, with a possible D match to TRBD1 (5 bases). V was cut by 4 bases and J by 4 bases, with 15 bases left in between. The CDR3 spans 14 residues. Germline-derived CDR1 and CDR2 are SGDLS and YYNGEE. The CDR3 sequence: CASSPSDRIYEQYF. The CDR3, as DNA: TGTGCCAGCAGCCCGAGCGACAGAATTTACGAGCAGTACTTC. Based on the CDR3 plus reference TRBV9 and TRBJ2-7, the full variable domain is DSGVTQTPKHLITATGQRVTLRCSPRSGDLSVYWYQQSLDQGLQFLIQYYNGEERAKGNILERFSAQQFPDLHSELNLSSLELGDSALYFCASSPSDRIYEQYFGPGTRLTVT.